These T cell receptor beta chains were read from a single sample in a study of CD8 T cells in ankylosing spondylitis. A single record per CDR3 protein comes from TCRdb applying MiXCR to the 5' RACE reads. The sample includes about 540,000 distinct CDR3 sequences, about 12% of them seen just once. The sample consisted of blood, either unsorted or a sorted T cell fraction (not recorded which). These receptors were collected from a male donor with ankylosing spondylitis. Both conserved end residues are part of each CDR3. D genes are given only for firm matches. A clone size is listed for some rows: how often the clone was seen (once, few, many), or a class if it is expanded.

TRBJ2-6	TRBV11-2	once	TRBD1	CASSLWDRATFSGANVLTF	TGTGCCAGCAGCCTGTGGGACAGGGCTACGTTCTCTGGGGCCAACGTCCTGACTTTC
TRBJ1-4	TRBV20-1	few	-	CSAETDDEKLFF	TGCAGTGCGGAGACAGACGATGAAAAACTGTTTTTT
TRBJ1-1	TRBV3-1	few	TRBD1	CASSPTGTGMNTEAFF	TGTGCCAGCAGCCCCACCGGGACAGGGATGAACACTGAAGCTTTCTTT
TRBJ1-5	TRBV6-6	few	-	CASSYVDRPQHF	TGTGCCAGCAGTTACGTCGATCGGCCCCAGCATTTT
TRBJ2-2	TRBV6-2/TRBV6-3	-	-	CASSFPVSSSNTGELFF	TGTGCCAGCAGTTTCCCCGTGAGTTCCTCGAACACCGGGGAGCTGTTTTTT
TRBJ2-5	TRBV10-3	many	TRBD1	CAIRLDREQETQYF	TGTGCCATCAGGCTGGACAGGGAGCAAGAGACCCAGTACTTC
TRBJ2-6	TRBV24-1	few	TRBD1	CATYRGTGSSGANVLTF	TGTGCCACCTATAGAGGGACAGGAAGCTCTGGGGCCAACGTCCTGACTTTC
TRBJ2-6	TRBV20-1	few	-	CSAREPARSGANVLTF	TGCAGTGCTAGAGAACCCGCCCGTTCTGGGGCCAACGTCCTGACTTTC
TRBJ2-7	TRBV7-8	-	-	CASSLGGPTYEQYF	TGTGCCAGCAGCTTAGGAGGCCCAACCTACGAGCAGTACTTC
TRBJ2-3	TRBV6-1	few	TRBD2	CASSERLAGGLDTQYF	TGTGCCAGCAGTGAAAGACTAGCGGGAGGGTTAGATACGCAGTATTTT
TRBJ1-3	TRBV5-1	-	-	CASSLVQDSGNTIYF	TGCGCCAGCAGCTTGGTCCAGGACTCTGGAAACACCATATATTTT
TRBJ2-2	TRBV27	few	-	CASSLRLQHGRTGELFF	TGTGCCAGCAGTTTACGCCTACAGCACGGTCGCACCGGGGAGCTGTTTTTT
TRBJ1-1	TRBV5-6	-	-	CASSSRGYTEAFF	TGTGCCAGCAGCTCACGGGGTTACACTGAAGCTTTCTTT
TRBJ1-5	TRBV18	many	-	CASSPPGDQPQHF	TGTGCCAGCTCACCACCAGGGGATCAGCCCCAGCATTTT
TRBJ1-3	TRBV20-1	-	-	CSASDSGNTIYF	TGCAGTGCTTCGGACTCTGGAAACACCATATATTTT
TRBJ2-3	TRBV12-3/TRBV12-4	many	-	CASSPLRRGDTQYF	TGTGCCAGCAGTCCCCTTAGGAGGGGAGATACGCAGTATTTT
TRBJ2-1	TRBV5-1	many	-	CASSPGGLYNEQFF	TGCGCCAGCAGCCCCGGAGGACTCTACAATGAGCAGTTCTTC
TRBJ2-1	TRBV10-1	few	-	CASSEGRGPSYNEQFF	TGCGCCAGCAGTGAGGGTCGGGGACCATCCTACAATGAGCAGTTCTTC
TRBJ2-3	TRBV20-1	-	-	CSARGEPGTDTQYF	TGCAGTGCTAGAGGGGAACCTGGCACAGATACGCAGTATTTT
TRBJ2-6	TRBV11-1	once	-	CASSFRPGYPTGANVLTF	TGTGCCAGCAGCTTTCGACCAGGGTACCCCACTGGGGCCAACGTCCTGACTTTC
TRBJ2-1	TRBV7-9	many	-	CASSLTPGSVYNEQFF	TGTGCCAGCAGCTTAACTCCGGGGTCCGTCTACAATGAGCAGTTCTTC
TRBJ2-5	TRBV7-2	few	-	CASSPRSGTQYF	TGTGCCAGCAGCCCACGGTCGGGGACCCAGTACTTC
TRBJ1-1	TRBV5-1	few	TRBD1	CASSLDQGQGYTEAFF	TGCGCCAGCAGCTTGGATCAGGGACAGGGATACACTGAAGCTTTCTTT
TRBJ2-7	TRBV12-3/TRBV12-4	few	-	CASSFLGFEQYF	TGTGCCAGCAGTTTTCTGGGGTTCGAGCAGTACTTC
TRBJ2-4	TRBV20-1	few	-	CSVSRDVGKNIQYF	TGCAGTGTAAGCCGGGACGTGGGCAAAAACATTCAGTACTTC
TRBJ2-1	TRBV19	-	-	CASSISSQGYEQFF	TGTGCCAGTAGTATCAGTTCTCAGGGTTATGAGCAGTTCTTC
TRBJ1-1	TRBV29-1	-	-	CSVEEGRGSTEAFF	TGCAGCGTTGAAGAAGGTAGGGGAAGCACTGAAGCTTTCTTT
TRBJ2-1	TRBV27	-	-	CASSFSAFEYNEQFF	TGTGCCAGCAGTTTCAGTGCGTTCGAATACAATGAGCAGTTCTTC
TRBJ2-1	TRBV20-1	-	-	CSARNPLVNEQFF	TGCAGTGCTAGAAACCCGCTAGTCAATGAGCAGTTCTTC
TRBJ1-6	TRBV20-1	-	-	CSASRQRDNSPLHF	TGCAGTGCTAGTAGACAGCGAGATAATTCACCCCTCCACTTT
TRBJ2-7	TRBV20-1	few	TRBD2	CSARQLSGTSGYEQYF	TGCAGTGCAAGACAGCTTTCCGGGACTAGCGGCTACGAGCAGTACTTC
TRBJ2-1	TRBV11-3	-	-	CASSRPIAYTGSNEQFF	TGTGCCAGCAGCCGTCCGATAGCGTACACGGGGAGCAATGAGCAGTTCTTC
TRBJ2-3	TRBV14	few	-	CASSQGAFYTDTQYF	TGTGCCAGCAGCCAAGGCGCTTTCTACACAGATACGCAGTATTTT
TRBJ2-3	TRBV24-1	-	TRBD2	CATSDRREGTDTQYF	TGTGCCACCAGTGATCGGCGGGAGGGCACAGATACGCAGTATTTT
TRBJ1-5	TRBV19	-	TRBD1	CASSLSDRSQPQHF	TGTGCCAGTAGTCTTTCGGACAGGAGCCAGCCCCAGCATTTT
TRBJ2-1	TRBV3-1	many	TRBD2	CASSQADVWGLADNEQFF	TGTGCCAGCAGCCAAGCGGATGTCTGGGGACTAGCGGACAATGAGCAGTTCTTC
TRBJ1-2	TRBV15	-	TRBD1	CATSRGQGIQGYTF	TGTGCCACCAGCAGGGGACAGGGGATCCAGGGCTACACCTTC
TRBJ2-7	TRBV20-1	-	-	CSAPSVANYEQYF	TGCAGTGCTCCAAGCGTCGCCAACTACGAGCAGTACTTC
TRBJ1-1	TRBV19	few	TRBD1	CASSTFDPDRGAEAFF	TGTGCCAGTAGTACCTTCGACCCGGACAGGGGTGCTGAAGCTTTCTTT
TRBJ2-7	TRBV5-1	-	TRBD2	CASSGGTSWEQYF	TGCGCCAGCAGCGGAGGGACTAGTTGGGAGCAGTACTTC
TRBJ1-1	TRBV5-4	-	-	CASSLGGPVGAFF	TGTGCCAGCAGCTTGGGGGGACCGGTTGGAGCTTTCTTT
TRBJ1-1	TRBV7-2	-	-	CASSLSVLVNTEAFF	TGTGCCAGCAGCTTATCAGTGCTCGTGAACACTGAAGCTTTCTTT